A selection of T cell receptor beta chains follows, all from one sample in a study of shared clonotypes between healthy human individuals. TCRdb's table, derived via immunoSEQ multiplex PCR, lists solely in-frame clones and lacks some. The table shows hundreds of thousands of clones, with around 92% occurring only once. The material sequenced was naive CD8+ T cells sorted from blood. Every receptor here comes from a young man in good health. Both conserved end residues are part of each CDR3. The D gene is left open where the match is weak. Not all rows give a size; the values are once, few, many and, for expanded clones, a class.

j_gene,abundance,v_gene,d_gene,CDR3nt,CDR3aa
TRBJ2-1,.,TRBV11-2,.,TGTGCCAGCAGCGGGGGACCGGGAAGATCGGGGAATGAGCAGTTCTTC,CASSGGPGRSGNEQFF
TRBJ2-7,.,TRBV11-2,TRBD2,TGTGCCAGCAGCTTAGGGGCTAGCGGGATCGATCAATACGAGCAGTACTTC,CASSLGASGIDQYEQYF
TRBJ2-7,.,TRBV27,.,TGTGCCAGCAGTTTATCGCTAGGGGGGTCCGGTCGCGAGCAGTACTTC,CASSLSLGGSGREQYF
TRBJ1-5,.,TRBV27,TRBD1,TGTGCCAGCAGTTTATCTACAGGGGGCGTAAACAATCAGCCCCAGCATTTT,CASSLSTGGVNNQPQHF
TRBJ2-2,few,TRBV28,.,TGTGCCAGCAACCCGGTAGGCGGGGCCACCGGGGAGCTGTTTTTT,CASNPVGGATGELFF
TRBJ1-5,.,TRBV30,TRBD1,TGTGCCTGGAGTGGTCAGGGGGCGAACGGCAATCAGCCCCAGCATTTT,CAWSGQGANGNQPQHF
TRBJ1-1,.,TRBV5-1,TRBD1,TGCGCCAGCAGCTTGGGACAGGGAGGCACTGAAGCTTTCTTT,CASSLGQGGTEAFF
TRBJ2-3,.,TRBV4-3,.,TGCGCCAGCAGCCAAGCCGTTTTGACAGATACGCAGTATTTT,CASSQAVLTDTQYF
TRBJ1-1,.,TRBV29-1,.,TGCAGCGTTGAGGGTCGAATAGGGATGAACACTGAAGCTTTCTTT,CSVEGRIGMNTEAFF
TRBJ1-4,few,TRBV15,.,TGTGCCACCAGCACCGGACAGATAAACGAAAAACTGTTTTTT,CATSTGQINEKLFF
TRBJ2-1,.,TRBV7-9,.,TGTGCCAGCAGCTTTGAGTACAATGAGCAGTTCTTC,CASSFEYNEQFF
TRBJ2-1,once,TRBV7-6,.,TGTGCCAGCAGCTTGGGCCCTAAGCCCAGCGATGAGCAGTTCTTC,CASSLGPKPSDEQFF
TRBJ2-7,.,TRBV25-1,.,TGTGCCAGCCGTAATTGTGGAAGGGCCTACGAGCAGTACTTC,CASRNCGRAYEQYF
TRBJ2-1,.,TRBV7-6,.,TGTGCCAGCAGCTCCGGGTTTACCCCCTCCTACAATGAGCAGTTCTTC,CASSSGFTPSYNEQFF
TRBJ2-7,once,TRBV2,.,TGTGCCAGCAGTTTTGGTCAGGGTTTTTCCGAGCAGTACTTC,CASSFGQGFSEQYF
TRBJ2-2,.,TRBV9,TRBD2,TGTGCCAGCAGCGTAGACCCATTTGGGGTGCTAGCGGGGCGAGATCAACACACCGGGGAGCTGTTTTTT,CASSVDPFGVLAGRDQHTGELFF
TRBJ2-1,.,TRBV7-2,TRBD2,TGTGCCAGCAGCCCATCTAGCGGGGTCTACAATGAGCAGTTCTTC,CASSPSSGVYNEQFF
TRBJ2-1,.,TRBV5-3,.,TGTGCCAGAAGCGCCCGGGGACCGAGCAATGAGCAGTTCTTC,CARSARGPSNEQFF
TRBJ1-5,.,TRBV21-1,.,TGTGCCAGCACCGAACAGGGAAGGGTCTATCGGGGCAATCAGCCCCAGCATTTT,CASTEQGRVYRGNQPQHF
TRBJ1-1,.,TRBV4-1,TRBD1,TGCGCCAGCAGCCAAGCAATACAGGGGATCTCTGAAGCTTTCTTT,CASSQAIQGISEAFF
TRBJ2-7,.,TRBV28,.,TGTGCCAGCAGTTCCATAGAAACTCAGGCCTACGAGCAGTACTTC,CASSSIETQAYEQYF
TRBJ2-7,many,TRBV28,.,TGTGCCAGCAGCCTCACAACCTACGAGCAGTACTTC,CASSLTTYEQYF
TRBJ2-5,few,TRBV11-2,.,TGTGCCAGCAGCTTAGAGGACAGCCAAGAGACCCAGTACTTC,CASSLEDSQETQYF
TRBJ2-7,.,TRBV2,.,TGTGCCAGCAGCACTAGCTCCTCCTACGAGCAGTACTTC,CASSTSSSYEQYF
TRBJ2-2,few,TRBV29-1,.,TGCAGCGTTGTCGCTGCTATCTCCGGGGAGCTGTTTTTT,CSVVAAISGELFF
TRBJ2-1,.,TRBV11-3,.,TGTGCCAGCAGTCCCCGGGGTAGCTATAATGAGCAGTTCTTC,CASSPRGSYNEQFF
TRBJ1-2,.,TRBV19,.,TGTGCCAGTAGTAACTTTATCCGAAACTATGGCTACACCTTC,CASSNFIRNYGYTF
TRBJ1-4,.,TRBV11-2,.,TGTGCCAGCAGCACGGGGCAGGACTTTTATGAAAAACTGTTTTTT,CASSTGQDFYEKLFF
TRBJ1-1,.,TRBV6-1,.,TGTGCCAGCAGGGGCAGGCTAGTGAACACTGAAGCTTTCTTT,CASRGRLVNTEAFF
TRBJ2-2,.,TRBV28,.,TGTGCCAGCAGTATCCTCATAGAGAACACCGGGGAGCTGTTTTTT,CASSILIENTGELFF
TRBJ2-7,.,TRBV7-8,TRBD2,TGTGCCAGCAGCTTAGTACTAGCGGAGGGGTACGAGCAGTACTTC,CASSLVLAEGYEQYF
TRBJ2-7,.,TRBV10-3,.,TGTGCCATCAGTGAGTCGTCCGAGCAGTACTTC,CAISESSEQYF
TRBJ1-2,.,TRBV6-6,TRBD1,TGTGCCAGCAGAGACGGACAGGGCCCAGTCTATGGCTACACCTTC,CASRDGQGPVYGYTF
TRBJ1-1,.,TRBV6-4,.,TGTGCCAGCAGTGAGATTCCAAACACTGAAGCTTTCTTT,CASSEIPNTEAFF
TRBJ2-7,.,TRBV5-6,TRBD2,TGTGCCAGCAGCGGACTAGCGCGTTCCTCCTACGAGCAGTACTTC,CASSGLARSSYEQYF
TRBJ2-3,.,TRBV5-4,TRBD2,TGTGCCAGCAGCACTCCGGAGCGGGAAGCAGATACGCAGTATTTT,CASSTPEREADTQYF
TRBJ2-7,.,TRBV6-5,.,TGTGCCAGCAGTTACCGACGGAGTTACGAGCAGTACTTC,CASSYRRSYEQYF